Listed here are 8 T cell receptor beta chains from one sample, sequenced in a study of esophageal squamous cell carcinoma under preoperative chemotherapy (dated by TCRdb to about 2018). Library preparation employed PCR. Sequenced using a HiSeq X Ten. Using fastp trimming at Q25 and MiXCR clonotype assembly, TCRdb reanalyzed the public sequencing data and kept in-frame beta chains. Rows are combined by CDR3 protein, so each entry shows the most common genes and DNA. The sample table contains roughly 9,000 distinct CDR3 sequences; only one count was recorded for around 48% of them. 12% to 15% of the sample goes to the ten largest clones. The time point label here, explained by the study, means: after preoperative PTX-NDP chemotherapy. The specimen was collected from a patient given preoperative chemotherapy. These receptors were collected from a human donor with esophageal squamous cell carcinoma. The donor label of this sample is uncertain.

The chain carries TRBV6-1 and TRBJ2-1; 9 positions agree with TRBD1. The CDR3 covers 13 residues. CDR1 and CDR2 from the germline V gene are MNHNS and SASEGT. J gave up 10 bases and V 1 base, and 2 bases lay outside the gene matches. The CDR3 coding sequence is TGTGCCAGCAGTGAAGGGACAGGGGACGAGCAGTTCTTC. This gives the protein CASSEGTGDEQFF.

This chain uses TRBV12-5 with TRBJ2-5; D call uncertain. Germline CDR1 LGHNT, CDR2 FRNRAP. The CDR3 contains 14 residues. Trimming took off 6 bases at V and 4 bases at J, with 15 bases between the two ends. CDR3 loop: CASGIDLASETQYF. The CDR3 coding sequence is TGTGCTAGTGGAATCGACTTGGCGTCAGAGACCCAGTACTTC.

This clonotype was picked up many times. The chain joins TRBV30 to TRBJ2-5; D tentatively reads TRBD1 or TRBD2 (5 bases each). This CDR3 contains 17 residues. Looked up from germline, CDR1 is GTSNPN and CDR2 is SVGIG (reference sequence). Trimming removed 0 bases at V and 5 bases at J, with 22 bases between. The CDR3, as DNA: TGTGCCTGGAGTGTACCCGGGGACCCCAAAACCTTGGAGACCCAGTACTTC. Encoded protein: CAWSVPGDPKTLETQYF.

The rearrangement links TRBV19 to TRBJ2-1; 11 bases are a match to TRBD2. The CDR3 extends over 15 amino acids. V trimming: 7 bases; J trimming: 4 bases; junction bases outside the gene matches: 6. Germline V CDR1 and CDR2: LNHDA, SQIVND (reference sequence). CDR3 sequence (DNA): TGTGCCAGTACCTCCGGGACTAGCGGTTACAATGAGCAGTTCTTC. This sequence encodes CASTSGTSGYNEQFF.

The genes are TRBV19 and TRBJ2-1, with 9 bases lining up with TRBD2. The germline gives CDR1 LNHDA, CDR2 SQIVND (reference sequence). The junction had 16 bases not matched to a gene; V was cut back by 6 bases and J by 7 bases. The CDR3 has 17 residues. Here the CDR3 DNA reads TGTGCCAGTAGCCTTGGAATGAAGCGGGAGGTCGTTAATGAGCAGTTCTTC. This encodes CASSLGMKREVVNEQFF.

Many counts were recorded for this clonotype. The V call is TRBV5-6, the J call TRBJ1-5; D remains unclear. The CDR3 runs to 14 residues. Trimming took off 4 bases at V and 5 bases at J, with 13 bases between the two ends. Germline V gene data show CDR1 as SGHDT and CDR2 as YYEEEE. The CDR3 nucleotides read TGTGCCAGCAGCCTAATCGGGGTTGATCAGCCCCAGCATTTT. Its translation is CASSLIGVDQPQHF.

This clonotype was seen at least ten times. V and J are TRBV29-1 and TRBJ2-2, with 12 bases that match TRBD2. The V gene's germline CDR1 is SQVTM and CDR2 ANQGSEA. This CDR3 contains 15 residues. V lost 5 bases, J lost 6 bases, and 7 bases stayed unmatched. This chain's CDR3 is CSVSWGLAGSGELFF. The CDR3 DNA is TGCAGCGTTAGTTGGGGACTAGCGGGTTCCGGGGAGCTGTTTTTT.

Turning to this clonotype: An end of the junction differs from the germline gene, which may be a read error. The chain is built from TRBV6-1 and TRBJ2-3, with D tentatively TRBD2 (7 bases). The CDR3 has 15 residues. CDR1 and CDR2 from the germline V gene are MNHNS and SASEGT. Here the CDR3 reads CASDLGGAPKDTQYF. As DNA, the CDR3 is TGTGCCAGCGATTTGGGGGGGGCCCCCAAAGATACTCAGTACTTT.